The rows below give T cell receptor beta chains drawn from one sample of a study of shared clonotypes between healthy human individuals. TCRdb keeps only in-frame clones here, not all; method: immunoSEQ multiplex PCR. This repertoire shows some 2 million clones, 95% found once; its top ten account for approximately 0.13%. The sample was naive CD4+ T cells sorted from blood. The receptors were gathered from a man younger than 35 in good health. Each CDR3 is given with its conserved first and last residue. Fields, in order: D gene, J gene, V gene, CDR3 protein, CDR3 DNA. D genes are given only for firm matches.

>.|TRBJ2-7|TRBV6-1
CASGHGDYEQYF
TGTGCCAGTGGACACGGGGACTACGAGCAGTACTTC
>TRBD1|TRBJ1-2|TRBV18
CASSPLGQTPNYGYTF
TGTGCCAGCTCACCGTTGGGACAGACTCCAAACTATGGCTACACCTTC
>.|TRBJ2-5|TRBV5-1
CASSLDRVGETQYF
TGCGCCAGCAGCTTGGACAGGGTGGGAGAGACCCAGTACTTC
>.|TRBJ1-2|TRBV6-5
CASSYMTGDRGYTF
TGTGCCAGCAGTTACATGACAGGCGATAGAGGCTACACCTTC
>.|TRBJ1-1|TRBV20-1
CSVLGDTEAFF
TGCAGTGTCTTGGGGGACACTGAAGCTTTCTTT
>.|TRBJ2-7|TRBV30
CAWSVARVGEQYF
TGTGCCTGGAGTGTTGCCAGGGTAGGCGAGCAGTACTTC
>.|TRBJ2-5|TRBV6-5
CASRDSKETQYF
TGTGCCAGCAGGGACAGTAAAGAGACCCAGTACTTC
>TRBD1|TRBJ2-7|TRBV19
CASSTPGQGFGEQYF
TGTGCCAGTAGTACCCCGGGACAGGGGTTCGGGGAGCAGTACTTC
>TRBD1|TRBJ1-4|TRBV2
CASSSTGGASELFF
TGTGCCAGCAGTTCGACAGGGGGCGCTTCGGAACTGTTTTTT
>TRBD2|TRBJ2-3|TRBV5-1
CASSRTSGVTDTQYF
TGCGCCAGCAGCCGGACTAGCGGGGTCACAGATACGCAGTATTTT
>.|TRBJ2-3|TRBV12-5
CASGLVLDTQYF
TGTGCTAGTGGTTTGGTATTAGATACGCAGTATTTT
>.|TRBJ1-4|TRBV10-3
CASGTDSSATNEKLFF
TGTGCCAGTGGGACGGACAGCTCTGCAACTAATGAAAAACTGTTTTTT
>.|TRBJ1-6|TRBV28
CASSQNSYNSPLHF
TGTGCCAGCAGTCAGAACTCCTATAATTCACCCCTCCACTTT
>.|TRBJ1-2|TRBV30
CAWVPDSKGYGYTF
TGTGCCTGGGTTCCGGATTCGAAAGGCTATGGCTACACCTTC
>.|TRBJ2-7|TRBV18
CASSLLDFYEQYF
TGTGCCAGCTCCCTCTTGGACTTCTACGAGCAGTACTTC